The sequence of this T cell receptor (beta chain) was determined in a study of T cell responses to AZD1222 COVID-19 vaccine. Study details: Second-dose recipients at about 4 or about 12 weeks were treated as one pooled group. Study-wide findings and caveats: As reported, nearly half of all spike-specific TCRs target variant regions that are unmutated. AZD1222 recipients seropositive at baseline numbered only five or six. Among vaccine-associated CD4 TCRs, coverage spanned spike, with dominance at 160-218 and 743-854.

Points on this clone: Its matching antigen is unknown.

Trimming pared 3 bases from V and 5 bases from J, leaving 10 bases between. Germline V gives CDR1 LNHDA, CDR2 SQIVND (reference sequence). CDR3 length: 13 amino acids. Sequencing used immunoSEQ multiplex PCR; TCRdb keeps in-frame clones, though not all of them. The sample comprises around 180,000 clones, 80% to 90% of which are singletons, and 6.5% to 7% rests with the top ten. Specimen: peripheral blood, collected on day 0 of AZD1222 vaccination. The TCR originated in an adult in good health. This chain joins TRBV19 and TRBJ1-2; the D is unclear. The CDR3 here is CASSIVSPYGYTF. DNA for the CDR3: TGTGCCAGTAGTATCGTCTCACCTTATGGCTACACCTTC. The full variable domain, with the rest looked up from reference TRBV19 and TRBJ1-2, is DGGITQSPKYLFRKEGQNVTLSCEQNLNHDAMYWYRQDPGQGLRLIYYSQIVNDFQKGDIAEGYSVSREKKESFPLTVTSAQKNPTAFYLCASSIVSPYGYTFGSGTRLTVV.